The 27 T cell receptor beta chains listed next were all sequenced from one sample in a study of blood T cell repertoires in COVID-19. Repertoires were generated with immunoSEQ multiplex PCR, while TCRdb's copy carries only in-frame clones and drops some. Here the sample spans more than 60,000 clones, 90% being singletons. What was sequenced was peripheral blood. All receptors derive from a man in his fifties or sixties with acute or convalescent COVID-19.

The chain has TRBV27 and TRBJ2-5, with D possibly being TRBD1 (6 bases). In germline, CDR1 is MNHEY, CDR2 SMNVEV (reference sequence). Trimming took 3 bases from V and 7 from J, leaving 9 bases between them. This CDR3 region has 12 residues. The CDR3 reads CASSFRGGTQYF. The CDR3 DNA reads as TGTGCCAGCAGTTTCAGAGGGGGGACCCAGTACTTC.

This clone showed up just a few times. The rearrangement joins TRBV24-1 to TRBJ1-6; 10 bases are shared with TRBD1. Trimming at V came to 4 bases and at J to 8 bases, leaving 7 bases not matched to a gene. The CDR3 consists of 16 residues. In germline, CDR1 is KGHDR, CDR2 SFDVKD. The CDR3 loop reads CATSDNRQGAHSPLHF. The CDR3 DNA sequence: TGTGCCACCAGTGACAACCGACAGGGGGCGCATTCACCCCTCCACTTT.

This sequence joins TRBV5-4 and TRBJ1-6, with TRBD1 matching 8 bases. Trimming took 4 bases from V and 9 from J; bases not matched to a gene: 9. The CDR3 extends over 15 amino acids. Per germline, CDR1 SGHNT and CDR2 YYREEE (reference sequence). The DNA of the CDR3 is TGTGCCAGCAGCCGACCGGGACAGGTCTTTTCACCCCTCCACTTT. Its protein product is CASSRPGQVFSPLHF.

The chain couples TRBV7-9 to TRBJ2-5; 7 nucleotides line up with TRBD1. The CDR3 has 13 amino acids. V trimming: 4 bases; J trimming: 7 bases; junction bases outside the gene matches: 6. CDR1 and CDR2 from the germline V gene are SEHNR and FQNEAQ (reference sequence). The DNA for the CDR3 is TGTGCCAGCAGCTCAGGGGGAACGGGGACCCAGTACTTC. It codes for CASSSGGTGTQYF.

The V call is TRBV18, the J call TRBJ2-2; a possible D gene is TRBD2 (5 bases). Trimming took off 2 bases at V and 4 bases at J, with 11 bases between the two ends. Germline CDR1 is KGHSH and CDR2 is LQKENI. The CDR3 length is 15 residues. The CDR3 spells CASSPVVGATGELFF. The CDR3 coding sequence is TGTGCCAGCTCACCAGTGGTGGGAGCCACCGGGGAGCTGTTTTTT.

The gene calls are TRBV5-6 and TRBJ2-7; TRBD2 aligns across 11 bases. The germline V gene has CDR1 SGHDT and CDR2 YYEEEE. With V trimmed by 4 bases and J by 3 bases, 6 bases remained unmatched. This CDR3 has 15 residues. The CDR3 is CASSSWTSGYYEQYF. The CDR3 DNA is TGTGCCAGCAGCAGTTGGACTAGCGGGTACTACGAGCAGTACTTC.

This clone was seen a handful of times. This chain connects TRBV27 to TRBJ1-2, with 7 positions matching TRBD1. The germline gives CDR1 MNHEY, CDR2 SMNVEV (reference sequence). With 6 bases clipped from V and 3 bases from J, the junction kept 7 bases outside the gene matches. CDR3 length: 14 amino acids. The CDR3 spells CASSRQGLDYGYTF. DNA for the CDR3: TGTGCCAGCAGCCGACAGGGACTAGACTATGGCTACACCTTC.

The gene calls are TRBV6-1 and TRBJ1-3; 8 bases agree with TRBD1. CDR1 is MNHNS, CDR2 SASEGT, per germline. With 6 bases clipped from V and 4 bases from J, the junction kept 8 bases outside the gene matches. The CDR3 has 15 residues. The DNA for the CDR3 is TGTGCCAGCAGGAGACAGGGGAACCAGGGAAACACCATATATTTT. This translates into CASRRQGNQGNTIYF.

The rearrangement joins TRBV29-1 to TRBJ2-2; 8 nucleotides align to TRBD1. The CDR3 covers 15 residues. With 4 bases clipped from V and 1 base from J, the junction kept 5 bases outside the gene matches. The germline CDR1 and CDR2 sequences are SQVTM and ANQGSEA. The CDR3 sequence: CSVAGQGKNTGELFF. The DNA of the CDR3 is TGCAGCGTTGCAGGACAGGGAAAGAACACCGGGGAGCTGTTTTTT.

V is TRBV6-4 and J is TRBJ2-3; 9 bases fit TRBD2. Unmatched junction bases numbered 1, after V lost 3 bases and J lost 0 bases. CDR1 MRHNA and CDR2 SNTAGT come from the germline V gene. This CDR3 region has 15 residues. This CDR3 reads CASSDSGGSTDTQYF. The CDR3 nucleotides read TGTGCCAGCAGTGATAGCGGGGGTAGCACAGATACGCAGTATTTT.

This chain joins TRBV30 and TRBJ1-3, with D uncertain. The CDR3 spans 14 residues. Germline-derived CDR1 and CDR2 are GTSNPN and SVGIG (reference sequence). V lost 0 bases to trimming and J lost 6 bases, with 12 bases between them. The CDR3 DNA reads TGTGCCTGGAGTGTACCCGGGGAGTCAAACACCATATATTTT. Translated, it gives CAWSVPGESNTIYF.

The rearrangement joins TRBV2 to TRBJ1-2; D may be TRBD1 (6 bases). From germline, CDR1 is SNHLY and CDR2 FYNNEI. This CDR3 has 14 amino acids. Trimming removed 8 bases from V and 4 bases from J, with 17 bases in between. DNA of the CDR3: TGTGCCAGCCTTCTCCGGGGGGCCGGCTATGGCTACACCTTC. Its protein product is CASLLRGAGYGYTF.

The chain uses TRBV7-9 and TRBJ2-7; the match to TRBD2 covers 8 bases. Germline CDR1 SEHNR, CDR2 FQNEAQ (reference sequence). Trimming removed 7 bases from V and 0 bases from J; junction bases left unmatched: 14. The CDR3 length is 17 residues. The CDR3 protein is CASTPTREGRVSYEQYF. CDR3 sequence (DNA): TGTGCCAGCACCCCCACCCGGGAGGGGAGGGTCTCCTACGAGCAGTACTTC. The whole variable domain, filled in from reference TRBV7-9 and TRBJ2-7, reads DTGVSQNPRHKITKRGQNVTFRCDPISEHNRLYWYRQTLGQGPEFLTYFQNEAQLEKSRLLSDRFSAERPKGSFSTLEIQRTEQGDSAMYLCASTPTREGRVSYEQYFGPGTRLTVT.

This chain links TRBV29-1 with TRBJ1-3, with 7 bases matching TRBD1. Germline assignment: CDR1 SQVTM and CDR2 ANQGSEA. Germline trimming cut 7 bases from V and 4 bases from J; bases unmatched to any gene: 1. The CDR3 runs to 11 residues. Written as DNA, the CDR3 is TGCAGCGGGGACAGCGGAAACACCATATATTTT. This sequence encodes CSGDSGNTIYF.

The CDR3 region has the DNA TGTGCCAGCAGCCAATCTCAGGGGTGGCAAGAGACCCAGTACTTC. It encodes CASSQSQGWQETQYF. This chain links TRBV14 with TRBJ2-5; a weak D match, TRBD1 (6 bases). Germline CDR1 is SGHDN and CDR2 is FVKESK. The ends were cut back, 2 bases at V and 2 bases at J, with 12 bases in the middle. The CDR3 contains 15 residues.

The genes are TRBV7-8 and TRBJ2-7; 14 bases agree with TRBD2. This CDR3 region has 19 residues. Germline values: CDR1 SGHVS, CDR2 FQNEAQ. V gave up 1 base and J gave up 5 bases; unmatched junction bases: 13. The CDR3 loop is CASSLGSGGTSGSLNEQYF. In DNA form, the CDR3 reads TGTGCCAGCAGCTTAGGTAGCGGCGGGACTAGCGGGAGTCTTAACGAGCAGTACTTC.

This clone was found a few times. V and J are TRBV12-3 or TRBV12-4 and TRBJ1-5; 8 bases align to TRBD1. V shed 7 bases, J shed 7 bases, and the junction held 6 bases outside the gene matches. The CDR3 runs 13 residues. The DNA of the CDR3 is TGTGCCAGCACCCCACAGGGGGAGCAGCCCCAGCATTTT. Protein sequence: CASTPQGEQPQHF.

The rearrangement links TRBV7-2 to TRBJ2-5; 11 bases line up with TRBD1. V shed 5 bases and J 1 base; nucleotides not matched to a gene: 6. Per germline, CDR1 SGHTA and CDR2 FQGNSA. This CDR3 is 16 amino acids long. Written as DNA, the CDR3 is TGTGCCAGCAGCAGAGGACAGGGGGCCCGCCAAGAGACCCAGTACTTC. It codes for CASSRGQGARQETQYF.

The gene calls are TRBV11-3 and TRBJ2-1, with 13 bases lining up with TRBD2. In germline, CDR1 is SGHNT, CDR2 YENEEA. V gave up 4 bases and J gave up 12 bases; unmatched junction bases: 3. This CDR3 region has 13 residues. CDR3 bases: TGTGCCAGCAGCTCTCGGACTAGCGGGAGGCAGTTCTTC. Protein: CASSSRTSGRQFF.

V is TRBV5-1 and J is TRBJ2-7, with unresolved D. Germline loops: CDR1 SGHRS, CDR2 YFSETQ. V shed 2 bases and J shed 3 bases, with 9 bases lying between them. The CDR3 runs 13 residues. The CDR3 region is CASSLHTNYEQYF. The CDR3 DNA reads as TGCGCCAGCAGCTTACATACCAACTACGAGCAGTACTTC.

CDR3 DNA sequence: TGTGCCAGCAGCTCCCCGTTTGAAGCTTTCTTT. Translated: CASSSPFEAFF. The chain couples TRBV5-4 to TRBJ1-1; no clear D. CDR1 is SGHNT and CDR2 is YYREEE in the germline V gene (reference sequence). CDR3 size: 11 residues. Deletions cut 3 bases from V and 7 bases from J, with 7 bases between.

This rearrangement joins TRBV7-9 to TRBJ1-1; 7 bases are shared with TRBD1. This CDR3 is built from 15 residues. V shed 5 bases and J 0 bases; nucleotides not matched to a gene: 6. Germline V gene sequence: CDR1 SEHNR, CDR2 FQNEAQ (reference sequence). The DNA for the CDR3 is TGTGCCAGCAGCCGGGACAGCCTCATGAACACTGAAGCTTTCTTT. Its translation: CASSRDSLMNTEAFF. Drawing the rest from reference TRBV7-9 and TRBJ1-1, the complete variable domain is DTGVSQNPRHKITKRGQNVTFRCDPISEHNRLYWYRQTLGQGPEFLTYFQNEAQLEKSRLLSDRFSAERPKGSFSTLEIQRTEQGDSAMYLCASSRDSLMNTEAFFGQGTRLTVV.

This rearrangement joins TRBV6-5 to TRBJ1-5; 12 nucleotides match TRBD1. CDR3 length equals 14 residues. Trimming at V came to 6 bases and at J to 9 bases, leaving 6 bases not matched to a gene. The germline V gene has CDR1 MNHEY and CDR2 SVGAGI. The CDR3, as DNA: TGTGCCAGCAGGCCGGGACAGGGGGCTCGGCCCCAGCATTTT. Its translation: CASRPGQGARPQHF.

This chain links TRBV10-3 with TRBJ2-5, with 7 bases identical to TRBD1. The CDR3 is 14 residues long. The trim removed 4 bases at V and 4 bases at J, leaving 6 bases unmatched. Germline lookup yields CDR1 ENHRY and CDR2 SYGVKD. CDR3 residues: CAISARGGLETQYF. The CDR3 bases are TGTGCCATCAGTGCTAGAGGGGGCCTAGAGACCCAGTACTTC.

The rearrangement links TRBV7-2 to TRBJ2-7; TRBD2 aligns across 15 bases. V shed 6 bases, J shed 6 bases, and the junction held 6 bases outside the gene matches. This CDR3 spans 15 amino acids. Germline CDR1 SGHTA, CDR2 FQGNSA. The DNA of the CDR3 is TGTGCCAGCAGGGGGGGACTAGCGGGAGGAAGCGAGCAGTACTTC. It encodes CASRGGLAGGSEQYF.

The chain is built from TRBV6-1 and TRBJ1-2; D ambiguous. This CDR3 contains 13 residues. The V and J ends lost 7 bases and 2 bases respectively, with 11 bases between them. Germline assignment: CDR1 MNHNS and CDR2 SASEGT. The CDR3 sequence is CASTSVQNYGYTF. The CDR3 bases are TGTGCCAGCACAAGCGTACAAAACTATGGCTACACCTTC.

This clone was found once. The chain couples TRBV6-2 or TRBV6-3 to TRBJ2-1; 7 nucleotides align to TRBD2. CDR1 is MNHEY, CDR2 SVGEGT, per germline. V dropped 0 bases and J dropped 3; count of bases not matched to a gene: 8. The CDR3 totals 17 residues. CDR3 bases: TGTGCCAGCAGTTACTCGATTCGGACTAGGGGCTACAATGAGCAGTTCTTC. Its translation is CASSYSIRTRGYNEQFF.